The clone carrying this T cell receptor beta chain was seen ten or more times. Its antigen is unknown. This entry is derived from a study of early T cells in non-severe SARS-CoV-2 infection. For the study at large: The study sequenced bulk RNA from unsorted whole blood, with chains unpaired.

Study findings and constraints: VDJdb-based matching was biased toward anti-spike CD8 responses and missed private and CD4 specificities.

Unique molecular identifiers tagged individual cDNA molecules. One entry per CDR3 protein results from TCRdb running MiXCR on the 5' RACE reads. Of under 45,000 distinct CDR3 sequences in the sample, about 5.3% were seen once. The V segment lost 3 bases and the J segment 14 bases; nucleotides outside the gene matches: 11. In germline, CDR1 is MNHEY, CDR2 SMNVEV (reference sequence). The CDR3 length is 13 residues. J is TRBJ1-2 and V is TRBV27, with 8 bases lining up with TRBD1. Sample: whole blood, taken at baseline. The TCR originated in an adult who was a healthcare worker with PCR-confirmed SARS-CoV-2 infection or an uninfected control (not recorded which). In DNA form, the CDR3 reads TGTGCCAGCAGTTTTTCGGTCGACAGGGGACAAACCTTC. Translating it yields CASSFSVDRGQTF.